This passage covers 25 T cell receptor beta chains from one sample sequenced in a study of T cell repertoires in cytomegalovirus infection. MiXCR, run by TCRdb on the reads, gives a single entry per CDR3 protein. The table lists approximately 500,000 distinct CDR3 sequences, approximately 15% of them singletons. The sequenced material came from CD8+ T cells from PBMCs. The receptors were sampled from a human donor in good health (CMV status not recorded). Some clones in this sample may be carry-over from other donors' samples.

In this sample, this clonotype turned up many times. This sequence joins TRBV6-5 and TRBJ2-3, with a possible D match to TRBD2 (5 bases). Between the trimmed V and J ends, which lost 0 bases and 7 bases, there was a span of 14 bases. The CDR3 has 15 residues. CDR1 MNHEY and CDR2 SVGAGI come from the germline V gene. DNA for the CDR3: TGTGCCAGCAGTTACTCGGGTTACGGGGAGAATACGCAGTATTTT. Translated: CASSYSGYGENTQYF.

This clonotype turned up a few times. The chain couples TRBV5-6 to TRBJ2-2; 8 nucleotides agree with TRBD2. Germline-derived CDR1 and CDR2 are SGHDT and YYEEEE. The V gene end was trimmed by 2 bases and the J gene end by 4 bases; junction bases not matched to a gene: 7. This CDR3 comprises 16 residues. This CDR3 reads CASSFSGEGITGELFF. In nucleotides, the CDR3 is TGTGCCAGCAGCTTTAGCGGGGAAGGAATCACCGGGGAGCTGTTTTTT.

As to this clonotype: A read error may explain this, as a much larger clone is one base away. The CDR3 end shows no conserved phenylalanine or tryptophan, and so a read error is likely. The chain employs TRBV12-3 or TRBV12-4 and TRBJ1-2, with a possible D match to TRBD1 (6 bases). The CDR3 runs 11 residues. The CDR3 here is CASGVNYGYTL. The CDR3 DNA reads TGCGCCTCAGGGGTTAACTATGGCTACACCTTA.

The gene calls are TRBV27 and TRBJ2-5, with 7 bases identical to TRBD2. Germline lookup yields CDR1 MNHEY and CDR2 SMNVEV (reference sequence). With V trimmed by 6 bases and J by 2 bases, 6 bases remained unmatched. The CDR3 has 14 amino acids. CDR3 coding DNA: TGTGCCAGCAGAAAACTAGCGAAACAAGAGACCCAGTACTTC. It encodes CASRKLAKQETQYF.

This clonotype was seen ten or more times. This chain joins TRBV7-3 and TRBJ2-7; 9 nucleotides line up with TRBD2. V was clipped by 6 bases and J by 4 bases; unmatched bases: 10. This CDR3 has 15 amino acids. CDR1 SGHTA and CDR2 FQGTGA come from the germline V gene. CDR3 residues: CASSIAGGPGYEQYF. For the CDR3, the DNA is TGTGCCAGCAGTATCGCGGGAGGGCCGGGGTACGAGCAGTACTTC.

This clonotype occurred many times. The chain employs TRBV6-8 and TRBJ2-7; weak D call: TRBD1 (6 bases). Per the germline V gene, CDR1 is MNHGY and CDR2 is SAAAGT. This CDR3 spans 13 amino acids. V was pared by 1 base and J by 2 bases, with 6 bases between. The CDR3 region has the DNA TGTGCCAGCAGTTACTGGACAGCCTACGAGCAGTACTTC. It specifies CASSYWTAYEQYF.

This chain joins TRBV5-6 and TRBJ1-3, with D unresolved. The CDR3 contains 12 residues. Germline V lookup: CDR1 SGHDT, CDR2 YYEEEE. The V gene lost 5 bases and the J gene lost 3 bases, with 6 bases spanning the gap. CDR3 DNA sequence: TGTGCCAGCAGTGAGGGTGGAAACACCATATATTTT. It codes for CASSEGGNTIYF.

This clonotype was seen a few times. V and J are TRBV28 and TRBJ1-1; D gene ambiguous. Trimming pared 8 bases from V and 3 bases from J, leaving 16 bases between. This CDR3 region has 14 residues. CDR1 MDHEN and CDR2 SYDVKM come from the germline V gene. The chain's CDR3 is CASLGQAVDTEAFF. The CDR3 nucleotides read TGTGCCAGCCTGGGTCAGGCGGTTGACACTGAAGCTTTCTTT.

This clonotype was counted only a few times. The genes are TRBV27 and TRBJ1-4; D gene ambiguous. Trimming took 0 bases from V and 7 from J, leaving 12 bases between them. This CDR3 spans 15 amino acids. Germline V gives CDR1 MNHEY, CDR2 SMNVEV (reference sequence). The CDR3, as DNA: TGTGCCAGCAGTTTATCTTCCGGGCTGGGTGAAAAACTGTTTTTT. This encodes CASSLSSGLGEKLFF.

This chain links TRBV15 with TRBJ2-5; tentatively, D is TRBD1 or TRBD2 (5 bases each). The CDR3 contains 14 residues. Trimming shortened V by 3 bases and J by 3 bases, and 11 bases separated the two germline ends. From germline, CDR1 is LNHNV and CDR2 YYDKDF (reference sequence). The CDR3 sequence is CATSSGGNEETQYF. CDR3 DNA sequence: TGTGCCACCAGCAGTGGGGGTAATGAAGAGACCCAGTACTTC.

This clonotype was seen many times. This rearrangement joins TRBV6-5 to TRBJ2-5; TRBD1 matches 8 bases. Per germline, CDR1 MNHEY and CDR2 SVGAGI. The V gene end was trimmed by 2 bases and the J gene end by 2 bases; junction bases not matched to a gene: 4. CDR3 size: 15 residues. DNA for the CDR3: TGTGCCAGCAGTTACGCAGGGGGCGAACAAGAGACCCAGTACTTC. It is translated as CASSYAGGEQETQYF.

The J gene is TRBJ1-5, the V gene TRBV9; D is possibly TRBD1 (5 bases). The V end lost 4 bases, the J end lost 2 bases, and 19 bases lay between the germline ends. Germline V gives CDR1 SGDLS, CDR2 YYNGEE. The CDR3 runs 17 residues. In DNA, the CDR3 is TGTGCCAGCAGCTCTATACTCCGGGGAGGGGGCAATCAGCCCCAGCATTTT. Encoded protein: CASSSILRGGGNQPQHF.

The chain links TRBV6-1 to TRBJ2-7, with 11 positions matching TRBD1. The CDR3 consists of 16 residues. Germline loops: CDR1 MNHNS, CDR2 SASEGT. V shed 7 bases and J 2 bases; nucleotides not matched to a gene: 10. CDR3 in amino acids: CASILLPGQGAYEQYF. The CDR3 DNA is TGTGCCAGCATCCTACTCCCGGGACAGGGGGCCTACGAGCAGTACTTC.

There are a few counts of this clonotype. V is TRBV20-1 and J is TRBJ1-1; 7 bases match TRBD1. From germline, CDR1 is DFQATT and CDR2 SNEGSKA (reference sequence). The J segment lost 2 bases and the V segment lost 3 bases, leaving 9 bases of the junction unmatched. The CDR3 length is 15 residues. The CDR3 DNA is TGCAGTGCTAGCGCACCCGGGACAGAAAACACTGAAGCTTTCTTT. The encoded protein is CSASAPGTENTEAFF.

The chain employs TRBV29-1 and TRBJ2-5; D might be TRBD1 or TRBD2, each matching 5 bases. The CDR3 loop spans 14 amino acids. The V and J ends lost 3 bases and 1 base respectively, with 12 bases between them. Germline loops: CDR1 SQVTM, CDR2 ANQGSEA. The CDR3 reads CSVDRGGFQETQYF. CDR3 nucleotides: TGCAGCGTTGATCGGGGCGGATTCCAAGAGACCCAGTACTTC.

The genes are TRBV19 and TRBJ2-7; TRBD1 matches 9 bases. Germline V lookup: CDR1 LNHDA, CDR2 SQIVND (reference sequence). J lost 5 bases, V lost 4 bases, and 6 bases had no gene match. The CDR3 loop spans 14 amino acids. CDR3 bases: TGTGCCAGTAGTACCGGACAGGGGCTGGACGAGCAGTACTTC. The encoded protein is CASSTGQGLDEQYF.

This clonotype has at least ten counts. The CDR3 region has the DNA TGTGCCAGCAGTGTAGGGGCTGGCAATGAGCAGTTCTTC. It codes for CASSVGAGNEQFF. The chain is built from TRBV2 and TRBJ2-1, with D maybe TRBD1 (5 bases). The V end lost 4 bases, the J end lost 6 bases, and 10 bases lay between the germline ends. The length of the CDR3 is 13 residues. CDR1 SNHLY and CDR2 FYNNEI come from the germline V gene.

This clonotype came up many times. The chain employs TRBV12-3 or TRBV12-4 and TRBJ1-1; D gene uncertain. CDR3 size: 12 residues. V was shortened by 6 bases and J by 4 bases, with 9 bases between the two germline ends. The CDR3 protein is CASRGMSTEAFF. CDR3 in DNA: TGTGCCAGCAGGGGAATGAGCACTGAAGCTTTCTTT.

This clonotype occurred a few times. The V call is TRBV14, the J call TRBJ1-6, with unresolved D. The CDR3 sequence is 16 residues long. V was shortened by 0 bases and J by 8 bases, with 14 bases between the two germline ends. Per germline, CDR1 SGHDN and CDR2 FVKESK. The CDR3 DNA sequence: TGTGCCAGCAGCCAAGATTGGTCGCCCAGCGATTCACCCCTCCACTTT. Translation: CASSQDWSPSDSPLHF. Variable domain in full (rest from reference TRBV14 and TRBJ1-6): EAGVTQFPSHSVIEKGQTVTLRCDPISGHDNLYWYRRVMGKEIKFLLHFVKESKQDESGMPNNRFLAERTGGTYSTLKVQPAELEDSGVYFCASSQDWSPSDSPLHFGNGTRLTVT.

J is TRBJ1-2 and V is TRBV6-5, with a weak D call TRBD1 (5 bases). The CDR3 covers 12 residues. V lost 8 bases and J 6 bases, leaving 13 bases between the germline ends. Germline CDR1 reads MNHEY; CDR2 reads SVGAGI. CDR3 sequence (DNA): TGTGCCAGCCGGGTGAAGGGGCATGGCTACACCTTC. It is translated as CASRVKGHGYTF.

The gene calls are TRBV27 and TRBJ1-2, with 8 bases aligning to TRBD1. Looked up from germline, CDR1 is MNHEY and CDR2 is SMNVEV (reference sequence). This CDR3 is 15 amino acids long. The trim removed 5 bases at V and 5 bases at J, leaving 10 bases unmatched. The CDR3 nucleotides are TGTGCCAGCAGTCGCCGGGACAGGAACCCTTATGGCTACACCTTC. Amino acids: CASSRRDRNPYGYTF.

Only a few counts were recorded for this clonotype. This sequence joins TRBV7-9 and TRBJ1-2; TRBD1 agrees at 9 bases. Germline CDR1 and CDR2: SEHNR and FQNEAQ (reference sequence). V gave up 4 bases and J gave up 4 bases; unmatched junction bases: 7. The CDR3 sequence is 15 residues long. CDR3 loop: CASSSLRQGGYGYTF. The CDR3 DNA reads as TGTGCCAGCAGCTCGCTCCGACAGGGGGGCTATGGCTACACCTTC.

This clonotype was detected many times. The J gene is TRBJ2-1, the V gene TRBV7-2; D not resolved. Trimming shortened V by 2 bases and J by 2 bases, and 16 bases separated the two germline ends. The V gene's germline CDR1 is SGHTA and CDR2 FQGNSA. CDR3 length equals 17 residues. As DNA, the CDR3 is TGTGCCAGCAGCTTATACCCCACTGAGGTGGCCTACAATGAGCAGTTCTTC. Protein sequence: CASSLYPTEVAYNEQFF.

This clonotype came up many times. The chain has TRBV4-1 and TRBJ1-1; 9 bases map to TRBD1. The CDR3 runs to 17 residues. Germline CDR1 and CDR2: MGHRA and YSYEKL. The ends lost 8 bases at V and 0 bases at J; junction bases unmatched: 13. CDR3 residues: CASAERGTGLMNTEAFF. The CDR3 DNA follows: TGCGCCAGCGCCGAAAGGGGGACAGGGTTGATGAACACTGAAGCTTTCTTT.

V gene TRBV19 combines with J gene TRBJ2-1; the D call may be TRBD1 or TRBD2 (5 bases each). The V gene's germline CDR1 is LNHDA and CDR2 SQIVND (reference sequence). The CDR3 is 14 residues long. Trimming cost V 1 base and J 12 bases, with 16 bases left between them. CDR3 nucleotide sequence: TGTGCCAGTAGTATAGCCCAAGGGACCCCGAGGCAGTTCTTC. It yields the protein CASSIAQGTPRQFF.